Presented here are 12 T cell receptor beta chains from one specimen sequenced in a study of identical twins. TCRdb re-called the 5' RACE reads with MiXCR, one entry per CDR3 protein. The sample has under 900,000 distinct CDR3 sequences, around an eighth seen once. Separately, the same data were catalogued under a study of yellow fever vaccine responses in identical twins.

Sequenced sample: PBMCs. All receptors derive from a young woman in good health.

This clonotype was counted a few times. The CDR3 coding sequence is TGCAGCCTCGGAGGGGGGGTCGGGGAGCAGTACGTC. As protein: CSLGGGVGEQYV. The chain recombines TRBV29-1 with TRBJ2-7; perhaps TRBD2 as D (7 bases). The V end lost 8 bases, the J end lost 7 bases, and 18 bases lay between the germline ends. CDR3 length: 12 amino acids. In germline, CDR1 is SQVTM, CDR2 ANQGSEA.

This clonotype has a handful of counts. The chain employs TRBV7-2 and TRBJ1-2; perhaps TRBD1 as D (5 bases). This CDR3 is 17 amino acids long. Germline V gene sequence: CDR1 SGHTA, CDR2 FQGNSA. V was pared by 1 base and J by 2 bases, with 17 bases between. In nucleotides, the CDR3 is TGTGCCAGCAGCTTAGGGGCCGCGGGGCTGGGGAACTATGGCTACACCTTC. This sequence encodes CASSLGAAGLGNYGYTF.

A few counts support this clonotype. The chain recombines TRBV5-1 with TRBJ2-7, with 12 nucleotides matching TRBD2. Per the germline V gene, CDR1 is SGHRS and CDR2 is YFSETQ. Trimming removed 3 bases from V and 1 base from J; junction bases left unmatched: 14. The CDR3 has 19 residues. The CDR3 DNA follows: TGCGCCAGCAGCTATCAGGGTGTTCGGCTAGCGGGAGGGTCCTACGAGCAGTACTTC. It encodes CASSYQGVRLAGGSYEQYF.

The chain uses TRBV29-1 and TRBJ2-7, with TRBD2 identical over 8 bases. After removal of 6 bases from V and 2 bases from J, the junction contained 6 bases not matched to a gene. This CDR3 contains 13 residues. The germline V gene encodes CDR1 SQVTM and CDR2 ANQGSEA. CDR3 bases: TGCAGCGTCATAGCGGGACCCGCCTACGAGCAGTACTTC. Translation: CSVIAGPAYEQYF.

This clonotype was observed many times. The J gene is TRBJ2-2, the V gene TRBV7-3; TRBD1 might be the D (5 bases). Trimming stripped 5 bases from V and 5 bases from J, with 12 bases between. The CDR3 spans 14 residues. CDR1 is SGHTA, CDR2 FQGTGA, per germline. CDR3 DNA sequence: TGTGCCAGCAGCCCGCAGGGTAGTACCGGGGAGCTGTTTTTT. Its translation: CASSPQGSTGELFF.

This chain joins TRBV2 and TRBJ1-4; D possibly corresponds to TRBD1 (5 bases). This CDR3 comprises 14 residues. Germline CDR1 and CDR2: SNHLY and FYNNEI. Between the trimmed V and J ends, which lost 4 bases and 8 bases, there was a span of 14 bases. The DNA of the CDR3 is TGTGCCAGCAGTGCACAGGTCGAGGGCGAAAAACTGTTTTTT. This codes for CASSAQVEGEKLFF.

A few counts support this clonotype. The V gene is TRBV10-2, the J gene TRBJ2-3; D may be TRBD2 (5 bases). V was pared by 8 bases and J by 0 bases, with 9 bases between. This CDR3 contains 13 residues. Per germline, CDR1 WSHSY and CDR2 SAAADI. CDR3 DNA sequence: TGCGCCAGCGATCGGACTAGCACAGATACGCAGTATTTT. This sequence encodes CASDRTSTDTQYF.

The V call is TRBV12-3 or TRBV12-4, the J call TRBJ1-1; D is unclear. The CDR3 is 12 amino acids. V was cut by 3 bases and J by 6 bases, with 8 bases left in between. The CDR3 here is CASSLLSPEAFF. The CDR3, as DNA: TGTGCCAGCAGTTTGCTGTCCCCTGAAGCTTTCTTT.

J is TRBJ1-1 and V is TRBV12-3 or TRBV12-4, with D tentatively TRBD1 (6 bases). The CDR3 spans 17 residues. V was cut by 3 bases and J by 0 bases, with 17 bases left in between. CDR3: CASSFDGGRGMNTEAFF. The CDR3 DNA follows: TGTGCCAGCAGTTTTGATGGGGGGCGGGGGATGAACACTGAAGCTTTCTTT.

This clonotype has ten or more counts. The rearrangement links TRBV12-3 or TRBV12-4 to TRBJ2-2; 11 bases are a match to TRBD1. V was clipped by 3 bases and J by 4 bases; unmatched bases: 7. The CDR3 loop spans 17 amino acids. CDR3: CASSFGDRGFSTGELFF. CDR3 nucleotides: TGTGCCAGCAGTTTTGGGGACAGGGGGTTTAGCACCGGGGAGCTGTTTTTT.

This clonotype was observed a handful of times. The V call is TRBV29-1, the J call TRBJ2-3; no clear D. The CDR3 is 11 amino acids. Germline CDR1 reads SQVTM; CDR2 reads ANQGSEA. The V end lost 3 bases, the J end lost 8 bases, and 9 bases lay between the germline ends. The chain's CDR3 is CSVEIQTTQYF. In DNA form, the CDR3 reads TGCAGCGTTGAGATACAGACTACGCAGTATTTT.

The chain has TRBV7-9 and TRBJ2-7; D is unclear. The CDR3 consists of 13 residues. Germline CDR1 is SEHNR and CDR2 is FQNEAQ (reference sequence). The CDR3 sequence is CASSLGQLYGQYV. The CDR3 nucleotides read TGTGCCAGCAGCTTAGGACAACTCTACGGGCAGTACGTC.